The 20 T cell receptor beta chains presented below share a single source sample, sequenced in a study of cytotoxic CD8 clonotypes in ibrutinib-treated CLL. Repertoires were generated with immunoSEQ multiplex PCR, while TCRdb's copy carries only in-frame clones and drops some. The sample holds 150,000 to 200,000 clones, about 84% seen once. The input for sequencing was PBMCs, taken after 24 months of ibrutinib treatment. All receptors come from a human donor with chronic lymphocytic leukemia.

The rearrangement uses TRBV30 and TRBJ1-4; no firm D call. The V and J ends lost 7 bases and 6 bases respectively, with 15 bases between them. This CDR3 contains 13 residues. From germline, CDR1 is GTSNPN and CDR2 SVGIG (reference sequence). The CDR3 spells CASGREGHEKLFF. DNA for the CDR3: TGTGCCTCGGGTCGGGAGGGTCATGAAAAACTGTTTTTT.

The V and J genes are TRBV6-5 and TRBJ1-3, with TRBD1 matching over 8 bases. CDR3 length: 15 residues. From germline, CDR1 is MNHEY and CDR2 SVGAGI. The V gene end was trimmed by 7 bases and the J gene end by 1 base; junction bases not matched to a gene: 6. The chain's CDR3 is CASTNGQGSGNTIYF. CDR3 nucleotide sequence: TGTGCCAGCACCAACGGACAGGGTTCTGGAAACACCATATATTTT.

This clone appeared a few times. This specimen includes other DNA sequences encoding the same CDR3. The rearrangement uses TRBV7-9 and TRBJ1-3; D is uncertain. Looked up from germline, CDR1 is SEHNR and CDR2 is FQNEAQ (reference sequence). The CDR3 extends over 12 amino acids. Trimming shortened V by 3 bases and J by 4 bases, and 4 bases separated the two germline ends. CDR3 sequence (DNA): TGTGCCAGCAGCTTCGGGGGAAACACCATATATTTT. Encoded protein: CASSFGGNTIYF.

V and J are TRBV2 and TRBJ1-5, with a tentative D call TRBD1 (6 bases). The CDR3 is 15 residues long. Germline CDR1 reads SNHLY; CDR2 reads FYNNEI. The germline V and J ends were trimmed by 6 bases and 2 bases, with 14 bases remaining between them. The CDR3 bases are TGTGCCAGCAGGAGGGAGGGGGGACGCAATCAGCCCCAGCATTTT. Translation: CASRREGGRNQPQHF. The full variable domain, its missing parts supplied by reference TRBV2 and TRBJ1-5, is EPEVTQTPSHQVTQMGQEVILRCVPISNHLYFYWYRQILGQKVEFLVSFYNNEISEKSEIFDDQFSVERPDGSNFTLKIRSTKLEDSAMYFCASRREGGRNQPQHFGDGTRLSIL.

The V call is TRBV7-3, the J call TRBJ2-1; D may be TRBD2 (6 bases). The CDR3 is made up of 13 amino acids. Trimming shortened V by 3 bases and J by 10 bases, and 13 bases separated the two germline ends. Germline V gene lookup returns CDR1 SGHTA and CDR2 FQGTGA. CDR3: CASSFGAAGEQFF. As DNA, the CDR3 is TGTGCCAGCAGCTTTGGAGCTGCGGGGGAGCAGTTCTTC. Full variable domain (outside the CDR3, taken from reference TRBV7-3 and TRBJ2-1): GAGVSQTPSNKVTEKGKYVELRCDPISGHTALYWYRQSLGQGPEFLIYFQGTGAADDSGLPNDRFFAVRPEGSVSTLKIQRTERGDSAVYLCASSFGAAGEQFFGPGTRLTVL.

This chain joins TRBV4-2 and TRBJ1-2, with TRBD1 as a possible D gene (6 bases). V was cut by 4 bases and J by 2 bases, with 14 bases left in between. The CDR3 sequence is 15 residues long. The germline gives CDR1 LGHNA, CDR2 YNFKEQ. The CDR3 region is CASSRDRQSNYGYTF. CDR3 coding DNA: TGTGCCAGCAGCCGCGACAGGCAATCCAACTATGGCTACACCTTC.

V and J are TRBV19 and TRBJ1-2; D gene ambiguous. Trimming shortened V by 6 bases and J by 8 bases, and 16 bases separated the two germline ends. Germline V gene data show CDR1 as LNHDA and CDR2 as SQIVND (reference sequence). This CDR3 is built from 13 residues. This chain's CDR3 is CASSLGQLRGYTF. The CDR3 coding sequence is TGTGCCAGTAGCTTGGGCCAGTTGAGGGGCTACACCTTC.

In this sample, this clone turned up a few times. This chain links TRBV29-1 with TRBJ1-5; possible D gene TRBD1, 5 bases. CDR1 and CDR2 from the germline V gene are SQVTM and ANQGSEA. V gave up 4 bases and J gave up 3 bases, with 13 bases separating them. The CDR3 extends over 14 amino acids. CDR3 region: CSVVGAGLNQPQHF. The CDR3 bases are TGCAGCGTTGTAGGGGCAGGGCTCAATCAGCCCCAGCATTTT.

This chain joins TRBV18 and TRBJ2-3; D tentatively fits TRBD1 or TRBD2 (5 bases each). Germline-derived CDR1 and CDR2 are KGHSH and LQKENI. The CDR3 covers 14 residues. V shed 6 bases and J shed 6 bases, with 16 bases lying between them. CDR3 nucleotide sequence: TGTGCCAGCTCCAGGGACGGCAAATCGGATACGCAGTATTTT. Protein sequence: CASSRDGKSDTQYF. The whole variable domain, remainder taken from reference TRBV18 and TRBJ2-3, is NAGVMQNPRHLVRRRGQEARLRCSPMKGHSHVYWYRQLPEEGLKFMVYLQKENIIDESGMPKERFSAEFPKEGPSILRIQQVVRGDSAAYFCASSRDGKSDTQYFGPGTRLTVL.

The sample holds a few counts of this clone. V and J are TRBV7-2 and TRBJ1-6; D gene ambiguous. CDR1 and CDR2 (germline): SGHTA, FQGNSA. The CDR3 covers 13 residues. The V gene lost 5 bases and the J gene lost 8 bases, with 10 bases spanning the gap. CDR3 loop: CASSRNWDSPLHF. The CDR3 DNA reads TGTGCCAGCAGCCGCAATTGGGATTCACCCCTCCACTTT.

The gene calls are TRBV11-3 and TRBJ2-3; D uncertain. The V gene's germline CDR1 is SGHNT and CDR2 YENEEA. Trimming shortened V by 3 bases and J by 5 bases, and 6 bases separated the two germline ends. This CDR3 is 12 amino acids long. The DNA for the CDR3 is TGTGCCAGCAGCTTGGCTGTAGATACGCAGTATTTT. Translating gives CASSLAVDTQYF.

This chain links TRBV30 with TRBJ1-5, with D unclear. The V end was cut by 0 bases, the J end by 6 bases, with 9 bases between. The CDR3 is made up of 13 amino acids. Germline V gene lookup returns CDR1 GTSNPN and CDR2 SVGIG (reference sequence). The CDR3 nucleotides read TGTGCCTGGAGTGTCGGTCTCCTTCAGCCCCAGCATTTT. It translates to CAWSVGLLQPQHF.

The chain uses TRBV7-2 and TRBJ1-2; possibly TRBD1 for D (6 bases). The CDR3 has 13 amino acids. CDR1 and CDR2 from the germline V gene are SGHTA and FQGNSA. Trimming took 9 bases from V and 4 from J, leaving 15 bases between them. The CDR3 loop reads CASGDIGGYGYTF. CDR3 coding DNA: TGTGCCAGTGGGGACATAGGGGGCTATGGCTACACCTTC.

This chain connects TRBV19 to TRBJ2-1; the D call may be TRBD1 or TRBD2 (5 bases each). With 3 bases removed from V and 7 bases from J, the gap between germline ends came to 10 bases. The CDR3 runs 13 residues. The germline CDR1 and CDR2 sequences are LNHDA and SQIVND (reference sequence). CDR3 protein: CASSIQRGNEQFF. In DNA, the CDR3 is TGTGCCAGTAGTATCCAGAGGGGAAATGAGCAGTTCTTC.

The V and J genes are TRBV5-5 and TRBJ1-5, with a tentative D call TRBD1 (5 bases). Germline-derived CDR1 and CDR2 are SGHKS and YYEKEE (reference sequence). There are 14 residues in the CDR3. Trimming took 2 bases from V and 5 from J, leaving 11 bases between them. The CDR3 sequence is CASSLLRADQPQHF. In DNA form, the CDR3 reads TGTGCCAGCAGCTTACTCAGGGCGGATCAGCCCCAGCATTTT.

This rearrangement joins TRBV5-1 to TRBJ1-1; 7 nucleotides match TRBD1. Germline trimming cut 4 bases from V and 0 bases from J; bases unmatched to any gene: 6. This CDR3 spans 15 amino acids. From germline, CDR1 is SGHRS and CDR2 YFSETQ. The chain's CDR3 is CASSARGVMNTEAFF. In DNA form, the CDR3 reads TGCGCCAGCAGCGCCAGGGGGGTGATGAACACTGAAGCTTTCTTT.

The V gene is TRBV18, the J gene TRBJ1-2; 8 bases match TRBD1. In germline, CDR1 is KGHSH, CDR2 LQKENI. J was trimmed by 5 bases and V by 1 base; bases with no gene match: 6. The CDR3 runs 15 residues. For the CDR3, the DNA is TGTGCCAGCTCACCACGGGTGGACAGGGTTTATGGCTACACCTTC. This translates into CASSPRVDRVYGYTF.

This sequence joins TRBV28 and TRBJ2-5, with 14 positions matching TRBD2. The CDR3 is made up of 15 amino acids. The J segment lost 7 bases and the V segment lost 5 bases, leaving 6 bases of the junction unmatched. CDR1 and CDR2 from the germline V gene are MDHEN and SYDVKM. CDR3 sequence reads: CASSRGLAGAGTQYF. CDR3 bases: TGTGCCAGCAGTAGGGGACTAGCGGGAGCAGGGACCCAGTACTTC.

The rearrangement uses TRBV7-2 and TRBJ1-5; tentatively, D is TRBD1 (5 bases). With 1 base removed from V and 1 base from J, the gap between germline ends came to 11 bases. The germline gives CDR1 SGHTA, CDR2 FQGNSA. The CDR3 has 16 amino acids. The CDR3 reads CASSLVFRASNQPQHF. In DNA form, the CDR3 reads TGTGCCAGCAGCTTAGTTTTCAGGGCGAGCAATCAGCCCCAGCATTTT.

This clone has a handful of counts. The V gene is TRBV5-4, the J gene TRBJ2-1, with D possibly TRBD2 on 6 matching bases. V was clipped by 0 bases and J by 6 bases, with 16 bases between them. The CDR3 sequence is 16 residues long. CDR1 is SGHNT and CDR2 is YYREEE in the germline V gene (reference sequence). The CDR3 DNA follows: TGTGCCAGCAGCTTGGGCGGGGCAGGGATAATCAATGAGCAGTTCTTC. Amino acid sequence: CASSLGGAGIINEQFF.